This entry lists 17 T cell receptor beta chains sequenced from one sample in a study of identical twins. TCRdb fed the 5' RACE reads into MiXCR, producing one record per CDR3 protein. The sample holds roughly 1,500,000 distinct CDR3 sequences, around 33% seen once. The sequenced sample consisted of cord blood. The receptors derive from a newborn girl in good health.

This clonotype came up once. This may be a read error: a much more frequent sequence differs by one nucleotide. V gene TRBV10-3 combines with J gene TRBJ2-5; D remains unclear. The DNA end is a closer match to TRBJ2-1, so the J assignment may be wrong. Germline V gene lookup returns CDR1 ENHRY and CDR2 SYGVKD. The CDR3 covers 13 residues. The CDR3: CAISEGPQETQFF. CDR3 bases: TGTGCCATCAGTGAGGGACCGCAAGAGACCCAGTTCTTC.

This clonotype appeared a few times. V gene TRBV25-1 combines with J gene TRBJ2-3; 9 nucleotides match TRBD1. Germline trimming cut 3 bases from V and 6 bases from J; bases unmatched to any gene: 7. This CDR3 region has 15 residues. Germline-derived CDR1 and CDR2 are MGHDK and SYGVNS. This chain's CDR3 is CASSEAWTGDDTQYF. As DNA, the CDR3 is TGTGCCAGCAGTGAGGCTTGGACAGGGGACGATACGCAGTATTTT.

V and J are TRBV7-8 and TRBJ2-7; 8 bases fit TRBD2. CDR1 SGHVS and CDR2 FQNEAQ come from the germline V gene. The CDR3 runs 15 residues. Trimming took 5 bases from V and 7 from J; bases not matched to a gene: 13. The CDR3, as DNA: TGTGCCAGCAGCCTACGGGTAGCGGGGAACAATGAGCAGTACTTC. Translation gives CASSLRVAGNNEQYF.

The J gene is TRBJ2-3, the V gene TRBV7-8, with 12 nucleotides matching TRBD2. Germline CDR1 reads SGHVS; CDR2 reads FQNEAQ. J gave up 4 bases and V 1 base, and 12 bases lay outside the gene matches. This CDR3 contains 19 residues. CDR3 nucleotide sequence: TGTGCCAGCAGCTTAGGGTTTAGGCTAGCGGGAGGGCCGTCAGATACGCAGTATTTT. Protein sequence: CASSLGFRLAGGPSDTQYF.

This clonotype has a handful of counts. This chain uses TRBV2 with TRBJ2-6; D might be TRBD2 (5 bases). Per germline, CDR1 SNHLY and CDR2 FYNNEI. Between the trimmed V and J ends, which lost 3 bases and 4 bases, there was a span of 10 bases. The CDR3 length is 15 residues. In nucleotides, the CDR3 is TGTGCCAGCAGTGACAGGACTGGGGGGGCCAACGTCCTGACTTTC. This gives the protein CASSDRTGGANVLTF.

The chain joins TRBV25-1 to TRBJ1-5, with D possibly TRBD1 on 6 matching bases. Deletions cut 0 bases from V and 3 bases from J, with 12 bases between. CDR1 is MGHDK and CDR2 is SYGVNS in the germline V gene. The CDR3 has 16 amino acids. CDR3 DNA: TGTGCCAGCAGTGAATATGGGGGGCAGGCCAATCAGCCCCAGCATTTT. This sequence encodes CASSEYGGQANQPQHF.

This clonotype was seen a handful of times. The chain employs TRBV20-1 and TRBJ1-2, with 9 bases aligning to TRBD1. V gave up 0 bases and J gave up 7 bases; unmatched junction bases: 3. CDR3 length: 13 residues. In germline, CDR1 is DFQATT, CDR2 SNEGSKA (reference sequence). The CDR3 spells CSARENRGLGYTF. CDR3 coding DNA: TGCAGTGCTAGAGAGAACAGGGGGCTTGGCTACACCTTC.

The genes are TRBV5-8 and TRBJ2-5; TRBD1 matches 7 bases. With 4 bases clipped from V and 1 base from J, the junction kept 10 bases outside the gene matches. This CDR3 is built from 16 residues. CDR1 is SGHTS and CDR2 is YDEGEE in the germline V gene. CDR3 bases: TGTGCCAGCAGCCCCACCGGGACAGCTCCCCAAGAGACCCAGTACTTC. It translates to CASSPTGTAPQETQYF.

This clonotype was counted only a few times. Germline is not matched at one junction end, which may reflect a read error. The CDR3 bases are TGCAGTGCAGGTCAGGGGCGAGAAAAACCGTTTTTT. Its translation: CSAGQGREKPFF. This rearrangement joins TRBV20-1 to TRBJ1-4; tentative D call: TRBD1 (6 bases). The CDR3 totals 12 residues. Germline V CDR1 and CDR2: DFQATT, SNEGSKA (reference sequence).

To note about this clonotype: The junction and the germline gene differ at one end; a read error may be behind it. The genes are TRBV10-3 and TRBJ1-6; TRBD1 aligns across 7 bases. The CDR3 runs 16 residues. Germline CDR1 reads ENHRY; CDR2 reads SYGVKD. CDR3 protein: CAISESRTGFNSPHHF. The DNA for the CDR3 is TGTGCCATCAGTGAGTCGAGGACAGGCTTTAATTCACCCCACCACTTT.

V usage is TRBV20-1 and J usage is TRBJ2-7; no definite D call. Trimming removed 3 bases at V and 7 bases at J, with 7 bases between. There are 10 residues in the CDR3. Germline CDR1 and CDR2: DFQATT and SNEGSKA (reference sequence). The CDR3 sequence is CSASKSEQYF. The CDR3 bases are TGCAGTGCTAGTAAGAGTGAGCAGTACTTC.

This clonotype showed up just a few times. One end of the junction varies from germline; a read error may be responsible. The chain uses TRBV10-3 and TRBJ2-3; the match to TRBD2 covers 8 bases. Germline CDR1 and CDR2: ENHRY and SYGVKD. This CDR3 comprises 16 residues. The CDR3 DNA reads TGTCCCATCAGTGAGAGTGTAGGAGCGGGAGCAGATACGCAGTATTTT. This translates into CPISESVGAGADTQYF.

This clonotype showed up just a few times. Here the CDR3 DNA reads TGTGCCAGCAGCTTCATGGCTAGCAACTTGTACGAGCAGTACTTC. Its translation is CASSFMASNLYEQYF. The chain links TRBV7-2 to TRBJ2-7; perhaps TRBD2 as D (5 bases). This CDR3 is built from 15 residues. From germline, CDR1 is SGHTA and CDR2 FQGNSA. The V end lost 3 bases, the J end lost 4 bases, and 16 bases lay between the germline ends.

This clonotype was seen only a few times. The chain links TRBV28 to TRBJ1-4, with 7 bases aligning to TRBD1. Trimming cost V 6 bases and J 11 bases; bases outside gene matches: 6. Germline V gene data show CDR1 as MDHEN and CDR2 as SYDVKM. CDR3 length: 12 amino acids. As DNA, the CDR3 is TGTGCCAGCAGCGAACAGGGGAGGAAACTGTTTTTT. Protein: CASSEQGRKLFF.

The V call is TRBV7-6, the J call TRBJ1-4; D gene unclear. Trimming shortened V by 2 bases and J by 8 bases, and 15 bases separated the two germline ends. Germline CDR1 SGHVS, CDR2 FNYEAQ. The CDR3 runs 15 residues. The CDR3 DNA follows: TGTGCCAGCAGCTTATCGACCGGACGCCGGGAAAAACTGTTTTTT. This sequence encodes CASSLSTGRREKLFF.

About this clonotype itself: With a much larger clone just one base away, this may be a read error. The gene calls are TRBV9 and TRBJ2-5; D might be TRBD2 (5 bases). In germline, CDR1 is SGDLS, CDR2 YYNGEE. The CDR3 loop spans 13 amino acids. Trimming cost V 2 bases and J 11 bases, with 16 bases left between them. CDR3 bases: TGTGCCAGCAGCGTCTCGGGGAGAAATGAGCAGTACTTC. Protein: CASSVSGRNEQYF.

The chain combines TRBV7-9 with TRBJ1-6; D is ambiguous. CDR3 size: 15 residues. V was trimmed by 5 bases and J by 7 bases, leaving 15 bases between them. Germline V lookup: CDR1 SEHNR, CDR2 FQNEAQ (reference sequence). As DNA, the CDR3 is TGTGCCAGCAGCGCATCTCGGTTTGGAAATTCACCCCTCCACTTT. This sequence encodes CASSASRFGNSPLHF.